This T cell receptor (beta chain) stems from a study of radiotherapy plus CTLA-4 blockade in lung cancer. Assay used: immunoSEQ multiplex PCR; TCRdb lists only in-frame clones, some missing. The sample lists some 60,000 clones; roughly four fifths were seen once. V shed 6 bases and J shed 4 bases, with 21 bases lying between them. This CDR3 comprises 16 residues. Looked up from germline, CDR1 is KGHSH and CDR2 is LQKENI. With regard to this clone: Its antigen is unknown.

Study-level points and caveats: Blood TCR clones of tumor origin expanded after radiotherapy plus ipilimumab. Among reported predictors of response, early blood T cell clone dynamics with interferon-beta performed best.

This sample comprised peripheral blood, obtained from a patient treated with radiotherapy plus ipilimumab. The sequence came from a human donor with non-small cell lung cancer who had a complete response to radiotherapy plus ipilimumab. V gene TRBV18 combines with J gene TRBJ1-1; D is perhaps TRBD1 (6 bases). The CDR3 region is CASSPPSLWGPTEAFF. The CDR3 region has the DNA TGTGCCAGCTCCCCTCCGAGTTTATGGGGGCCCACTGAAGCTTTCTTT.